Sequencing of this TCR beta chain was carried out in a study of technical replicates of blood from a few donors. The CDR3 covers 15 residues. Germline CDR1 reads MRHNA; CDR2 reads SNTAGT. The J segment lost 7 bases and the V segment lost 0 bases, leaving 4 bases of the junction unmatched. Clones were sequenced by immunoSEQ multiplex PCR, and TCRdb holds only the in-frame ones, with some missing. There are about 48,000 clones in the sample; roughly 90% occur only once, and 3.9% lies in the top ten. This clone was picked up a small number of times. The specimen was PBMCs. V usage is TRBV6-4 and J usage is TRBJ2-1, with 9 positions matching TRBD2. The clonotype was recovered from a human donor in good health. Some clones in this sample may be carry-over from other donors' samples. CDR3 nucleotides: TGTGCCAGCAGTGACTCTTCTAGCGGGGTTAATGAGCAGTTCTTC. It specifies CASSDSSSGVNEQFF.